The sequence of this T cell receptor beta chain was determined in a study of cytomegalovirus exposure and HLA in healthy donors. Findings and limits, study-wide: TRBV6-2, TRBV6-3 and other indistinguishable V segments were excluded. Among TCR beta chains, those listed as cytomegalovirus-associated numbered under 200.

There are 15 residues in the CDR3. Germline loops: CDR1 SGHRS, CDR2 YFSETQ. Unmatched junction bases numbered 7, after V lost 7 bases and J lost 0 bases. Vbeta (60) and Jbeta (13) primers were used in the PCR. Under the authors' procedure: In a later analysis, around 87 million unique TCR beta chains included roughly 11 million shared by two or more donors. Generated by immunoSEQ multiplex PCR, the TCRdb table keeps only in-frame clones and is missing some. From that table come the V and J calls and clone size; the DNA was used to work out D and trimming. The data hold some 200,000 clones, with about 80% observed a single time. On this clone: The antigen is unknown.

Among the donors, all were healthy bone marrow donors. The clonotype was recovered from a woman aged 45-60 years in good health and CMV-seropositive. The sample consisted of PBMCs. This chain joins TRBV5-1 and TRBJ2-3; 8 bases line up with TRBD2. CDR3 nucleotides: TGCGCCAGCTGTGAACGGGGGGGTAGCACAGATACGCAGTATTTT. Translated: CASCERGGSTDTQYF.